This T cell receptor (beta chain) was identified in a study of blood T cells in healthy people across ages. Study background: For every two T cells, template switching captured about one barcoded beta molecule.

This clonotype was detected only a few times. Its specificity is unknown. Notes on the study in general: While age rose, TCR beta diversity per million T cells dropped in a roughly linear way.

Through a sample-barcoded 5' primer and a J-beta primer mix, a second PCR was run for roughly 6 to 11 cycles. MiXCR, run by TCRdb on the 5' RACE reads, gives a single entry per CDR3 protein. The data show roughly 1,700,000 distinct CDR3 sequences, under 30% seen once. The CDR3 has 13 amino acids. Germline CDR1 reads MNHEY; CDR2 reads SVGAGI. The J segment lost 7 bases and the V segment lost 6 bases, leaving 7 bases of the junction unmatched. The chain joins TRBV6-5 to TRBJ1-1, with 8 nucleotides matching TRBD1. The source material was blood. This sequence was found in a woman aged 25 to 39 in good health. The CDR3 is CASSRSGQGEAFF. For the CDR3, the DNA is TGTGCCAGCAGCCGAAGCGGACAGGGTGAAGCTTTCTTT.